This T cell receptor beta chain was sequenced for a study of cytomegalovirus exposure and HLA in healthy donors. Comments on this clone: Its antigen remains unknown.

Study findings and constraints: The majority of CMV-associated TCR beta chains were reported as apparently HLA-restricted in a later analysis. For most subjects, TCR beta sequences were reported to predict HLA-A and HLA-B alleles with accuracy.

The study ran its PCR with 60 Vbeta and 13 Jbeta primers. Sequenced by immunoSEQ multiplex PCR; TCRdb stores in-frame clones only, minus some. The sample includes around 190,000 clones, roughly 90% of them seen just once. The CDR3 extends over 13 amino acids. The V and J ends lost 8 bases and 0 bases respectively, with 14 bases between them. Germline loops: CDR1 GTSNPN, CDR2 SVGIG (reference sequence). What was sequenced was PBMCs. This TCR was recovered from a boy aged 2 to 10 in good health and CMV-seronegative. The rearrangement uses TRBV30 and TRBJ2-7; D is perhaps TRBD1 (7 bases). Here the CDR3 reads CAQGEDYSYEQYF. The CDR3 region has the DNA TGTGCCCAGGGGGAGGACTACTCCTACGAGCAGTACTTC.